The present entry profiles one T cell receptor (beta chain) with its context. What it binds is not known. The V segment lost 8 bases and the J segment 7 bases; nucleotides outside the gene matches: 8. This CDR3 region has 14 residues. Germline CDR1 and CDR2: LNHDA and SQIVND (reference sequence). This entry belongs to a study of T cell responses to AZD1222 COVID-19 vaccine. Points from the study as a whole: Rises in breadth and depth of Spike-specific TCRs came after two AZD1222 doses. Most donors were white British and more were female, and clonal diversity was possibly underestimated. At baseline, just five or six AZD1222 recipients tested seropositive. Repertoires were obtained only post-peak T cell response.

Sequencing was performed with immunoSEQ multiplex PCR; in TCRdb, only in-frame clones are kept and a portion is missing. The sample has some 69,000 clones; about 80% are singletons. The source is an adult who received the AZD1222 COVID-19 vaccine. This specimen consisted of peripheral blood, obtained 28 days after the second AZD1222 dose. V and J are TRBV19 and TRBJ1-2; 12 nucleotides agree with TRBD1. The DNA for the CDR3 is TGTGCCAGTCTTCCGGGACAGGGGGCTGGTGGCTACACCTTC. Translation gives CASLPGQGAGGYTF. Filled out from reference TRBV19 and TRBJ1-2, the complete variable domain reads DGGITQSPKYLFRKEGQNVTLSCEQNLNHDAMYWYRQDPGQGLRLIYYSQIVNDFQKGDIAEGYSVSREKKESFPLTVTSAQKNPTAFYLCASLPGQGAGGYTFGSGTRLTVV.